This entry describes one T cell receptor (beta chain). Its target is not known. TCRdb itself ran the reads through MiXCR, one entry per CDR3 protein. The sample yields 250,000 or so distinct CDR3 sequences, about a sixth seen once. The data were obtained in a study of T cell repertoires in cytomegalovirus infection. Across the whole study: The public TCR beta signatures pointed to both CMV infection and matching HLA type. Study-wide findings and caveats: CMV-specific TCR beta clonotypes restricted by HLA-C were the ones dominating the ex vivo response. Pooled public TCR beta family frequency picked out CMV carriers with the relevant HLA.

This CDR3 spans 16 amino acids. V trimming: 3 bases; J trimming: 3 bases; junction bases outside the gene matches: 5. The V gene's germline CDR1 is SGHAT and CDR2 FQNNGV. This chain connects TRBV11-2 to TRBJ2-1; 10 nucleotides agree with TRBD2. This receptor was obtained from a human donor in good health (CMV status not recorded). Some clones in this sample may be carry-over from other donors' samples. Sequenced sample: CD8+ T cells from PBMCs. The CDR3 is CASSLEVAGGYNEQFF. The CDR3 DNA is TGTGCCAGCAGCTTGGAAGTAGCGGGGGGCTACAATGAGCAGTTCTTC.